The T cell receptor beta chain described here comes from a study of T cell repertoires in cytomegalovirus infection. One entry per CDR3 protein, called by TCRdb with MiXCR from the reads. The table includes about 450,000 distinct CDR3 sequences, around 32% detected once. V lost 0 bases to trimming and J lost 1 base, with 8 bases between them. Looked up from germline, CDR1 is LNHDA and CDR2 is SQIVND (reference sequence). The CDR3 has 15 residues. V and J are TRBV19 and TRBJ2-3, with a weak D call TRBD1 (5 bases). Sequencing used PBMCs. The clonotype comes from a human donor in good health (CMV status not recorded). Some clones in this sample may be carry-over from other donors' samples. The CDR3 is CASSIDRVGTDTQYF. Written as DNA, the CDR3 is TGTGCCAGTAGTATAGACAGGGTAGGCACAGATACGCAGTATTTT.